The 15 T cell receptor beta chains reported below all come from one sample, sequenced in a study of shared clonotypes between healthy human individuals. Here immunoSEQ multiplex PCR was the method, and the copy in TCRdb shows in-frame clones only, minus some. Among approximately 2.4 million clones listed, approximately 95% were seen once. The sample comprised naive CD4+ T cells sorted from blood. Specified subset: CD45RA+ positively selected. All receptors come from a man between 18 and 35 years old in good health.

The V and J genes are TRBV18 and TRBJ2-1; weak D call: TRBD1 (6 bases). There are 13 residues in the CDR3. Per the germline V gene, CDR1 is KGHSH and CDR2 is LQKENI. V was pared by 4 bases and J by 8 bases, with 12 bases between. DNA for the CDR3: TGTGCCAGCTCACTAGGACAGAAAGATGAGCAGTTCTTC. It codes for CASSLGQKDEQFF.

This rearrangement joins TRBV2 to TRBJ2-7; the match to TRBD2 covers 8 bases. CDR3 length: 14 amino acids. V dropped 6 bases and J dropped 2; count of bases not matched to a gene: 6. In germline, CDR1 is SNHLY, CDR2 FYNNEI. CDR3 amino acids: CASREWTSTYEQYF. CDR3 sequence (DNA): TGTGCCAGCAGAGAGTGGACTAGCACCTACGAGCAGTACTTC.

Concerning this clone itself: Different DNA sequences within this sample yield the same CDR3. The chain recombines TRBV10-3 with TRBJ2-3; D is ambiguous. V shed 4 bases and J shed 2 bases, with 7 bases lying between them. CDR3 length: 13 residues. Germline lookup yields CDR1 ENHRY and CDR2 SYGVKD. In nucleotides, the CDR3 is TGTGCCATCAGTGGAGGATTCACAGATACGCAGTATTTT. This translates into CAISGGFTDTQYF.

The rearrangement uses TRBV14 and TRBJ1-1; D uncertain. CDR3 length: 13 amino acids. CDR1 and CDR2 (germline): SGHDN, FVKESK. With 4 bases removed from V and 0 bases from J, the gap between germline ends came to 6 bases. The DNA of the CDR3 is TGTGCCAGCAGCCCAACACTGAACACTGAAGCTTTCTTT. It is translated as CASSPTLNTEAFF.

The chain is built from TRBV4-1 and TRBJ2-1; D possibly corresponds to TRBD1 (5 bases). Trimming took 1 base from V and 3 from J, leaving 10 bases between them. CDR1 and CDR2 (germline): MGHRA, YSYEKL. CDR3 length: 15 amino acids. The CDR3 here is CASSQGDRYYNEQFF. The CDR3 DNA reads as TGCGCCAGCAGCCAAGGTGACAGATACTACAATGAGCAGTTCTTC.

The chain uses TRBV28 and TRBJ2-7, with 8 bases aligning to TRBD2. Germline V gene lookup returns CDR1 MDHEN and CDR2 SYDVKM. Germline trimming cut 7 bases from V and 1 base from J; bases unmatched to any gene: 3. The CDR3 is 13 residues long. DNA of the CDR3: TGTGCCAGCAATCGGGGGGGATCCTACGAGCAGTACTTC. Amino acid sequence: CASNRGGSYEQYF.

The chain employs TRBV7-2 and TRBJ2-3, with 10 bases fitting TRBD2. J lost 0 bases, V lost 1 base, and 10 bases had no gene match. Germline V lookup: CDR1 SGHTA, CDR2 FQGNSA. The CDR3 covers 19 residues. CDR3 nucleotides: TGTGCCAGCAGCTTAGTGATTGGACTAGCGGTACCTAGCACAGATACGCAGTATTTT. It yields the protein CASSLVIGLAVPSTDTQYF.

V is TRBV7-2 and J is TRBJ1-1; D perhaps matches TRBD1 (5 bases). From germline, CDR1 is SGHTA and CDR2 FQGNSA. The CDR3 spans 13 residues. With 4 bases removed from V and 8 bases from J, the gap between germline ends came to 14 bases. The CDR3: CASSSQYGGEAFF. As DNA, the CDR3 is TGTGCCAGCAGCTCTCAGTACGGGGGGGAAGCTTTCTTT.

With respect to this clone: Other DNA sequences in this sample translate to the same CDR3. The rearrangement links TRBV29-1 to TRBJ2-1, with D possibly being TRBD1 or TRBD2 (5 bases each). The CDR3 has 14 residues. The germline gives CDR1 SQVTM, CDR2 ANQGSEA. Trimming took off 2 bases at V and 3 bases at J, with 11 bases between the two ends. The CDR3: CSVEYGAGYNEQFF. The DNA for the CDR3 is TGCAGCGTTGAATATGGGGCGGGCTACAATGAGCAGTTCTTC.

This clone has only a few counts. The sample carries other DNA sequences with the same CDR3. The chain has TRBV30 and TRBJ2-7; D not resolved. Trimming removed 1 base from V and 3 bases from J, with 4 bases in between. The germline V gene encodes CDR1 GTSNPN and CDR2 SVGIG (reference sequence). The CDR3 totals 11 residues. DNA for the CDR3: TGTGCCTGGAGTGCTGGCTACGAGCAGTACTTC. Its translation is CAWSAGYEQYF.

This sequence joins TRBV5-1 and TRBJ2-7; tentatively, D is TRBD2 (5 bases). The CDR3 consists of 15 residues. V was trimmed by 6 bases and J by 0 bases, leaving 16 bases between them. The germline V gene has CDR1 SGHRS and CDR2 YFSETQ. The CDR3 nucleotides are TGCGCCAGCACGAAAGACTGGGAGAGCTCCTACGAGCAGTACTTC. Translating gives CASTKDWESSYEQYF.

The V and J genes are TRBV7-6 and TRBJ2-2; TRBD2 agrees at 9 bases. V dropped 4 bases and J dropped 1; count of bases not matched to a gene: 10. This CDR3 contains 18 residues. Germline CDR1 reads SGHVS; CDR2 reads FNYEAQ. CDR3 sequence: CASSSSRREGLNTGELFF. DNA for the CDR3: TGTGCCAGCAGCTCGAGTCGGCGGGAGGGCCTGAACACCGGGGAGCTGTTTTTT.

The chain combines TRBV11-2 with TRBJ2-3; 8 nucleotides align to TRBD1. This CDR3 is built from 15 residues. The V and J ends lost 3 bases and 3 bases, in that order; junction bases with no gene match: 5. CDR1 is SGHAT and CDR2 is FQNNGV in the germline V gene. CDR3 protein: CASSFAGGDTDTQYF. DNA for the CDR3: TGTGCCAGCAGCTTTGCAGGGGGCGATACAGATACGCAGTATTTT.

The chain couples TRBV10-3 to TRBJ2-1, with 10 bases that match TRBD2. The CDR3 extends over 14 amino acids. J gave up 6 bases and V 4 bases, and 3 bases lay outside the gene matches. Germline V gives CDR1 ENHRY, CDR2 SYGVKD. CDR3 residues: CAISVSGGANEQFF. DNA of the CDR3: TGTGCCATCAGTGTAAGCGGGGGGGCCAATGAGCAGTTCTTC.

This clone was recorded only once. The chain has TRBV4-1 and TRBJ2-3, with 7 bases matching TRBD1. The germline CDR1 and CDR2 sequences are MGHRA and YSYEKL. Trimming took 5 bases from V and 0 from J; bases not matched to a gene: 8. The CDR3 contains 16 residues. The CDR3 spells CASSTQTGSSTDTQYF. CDR3 in DNA: TGCGCCAGCAGCACCCAGACAGGGTCTAGCACAGATACGCAGTATTTT.